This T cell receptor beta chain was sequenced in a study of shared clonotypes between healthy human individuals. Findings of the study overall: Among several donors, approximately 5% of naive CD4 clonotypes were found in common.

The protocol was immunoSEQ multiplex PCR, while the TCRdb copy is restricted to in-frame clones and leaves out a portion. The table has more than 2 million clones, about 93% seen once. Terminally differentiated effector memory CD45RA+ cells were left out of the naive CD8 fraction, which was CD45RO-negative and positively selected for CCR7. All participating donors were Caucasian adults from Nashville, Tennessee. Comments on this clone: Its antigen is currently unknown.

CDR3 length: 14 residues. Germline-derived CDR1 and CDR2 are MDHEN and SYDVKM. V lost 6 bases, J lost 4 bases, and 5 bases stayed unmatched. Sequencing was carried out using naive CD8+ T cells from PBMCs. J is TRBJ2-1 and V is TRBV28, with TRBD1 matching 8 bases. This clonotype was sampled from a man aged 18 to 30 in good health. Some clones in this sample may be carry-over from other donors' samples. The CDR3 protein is CASSFDRGYNEQFF. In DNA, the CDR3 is TGTGCCAGCAGCTTCGACAGGGGTTACAATGAGCAGTTCTTC.